This note documents a single TCR beta chain sequence. CFSE-labeled responder cells (around 200,000) were plated with around 200,000 irradiated, violet-dye-labeled stimulator cells. The sample comes from a study of graft-versus-host responses after intestinal transplantation. Study results and caveats: High graft-versus-host to host-versus-graft clonal ratios were found in allografts of patients who had graft-donor T cell macrochimerism.

Some clones are missing from TCRdb's copy, which holds only in-frame ones; the method was immunoSEQ multiplex PCR. The sample shows about 12,000 clones, approximately 35% of them seen only once. Looked up from germline, CDR1 is SGHTA and CDR2 is FQGNSA. Deletions cut 5 bases from V and 1 base from J, with 8 bases between. The CDR3 has 13 residues. The sequence was collected from a human patient who received an intestinal transplant. This material consisted of alloreactive CD8+ T cells from a mixed lymphocyte reaction culture, taken before intestinal transplant. Subset: CFSE-low proliferating T cells sorted from roughly six-day pre-transplant mixed lymphocyte reaction (GvH or HvG direction). V gene TRBV7-2 combines with J gene TRBJ1-1, with D possibly matching TRBD1 (5 bases). CDR3 nucleotide sequence: TGTGCCAGCAGCCTAGGGGCGAACACTGAAGCTTTCTTT. This encodes CASSLGANTEAFF.